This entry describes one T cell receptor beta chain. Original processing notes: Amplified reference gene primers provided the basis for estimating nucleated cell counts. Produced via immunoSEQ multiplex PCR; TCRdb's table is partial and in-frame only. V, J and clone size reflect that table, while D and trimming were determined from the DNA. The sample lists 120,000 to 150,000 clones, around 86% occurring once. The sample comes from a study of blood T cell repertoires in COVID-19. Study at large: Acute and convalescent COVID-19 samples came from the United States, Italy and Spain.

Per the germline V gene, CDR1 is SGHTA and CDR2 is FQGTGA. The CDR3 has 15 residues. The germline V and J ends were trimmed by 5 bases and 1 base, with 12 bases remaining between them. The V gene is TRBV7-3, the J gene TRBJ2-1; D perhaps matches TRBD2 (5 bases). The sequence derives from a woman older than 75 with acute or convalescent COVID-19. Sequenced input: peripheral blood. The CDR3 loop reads CASSPGWGSYNEQFF. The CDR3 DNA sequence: TGTGCCAGCAGCCCGGGGTGGGGATCCTACAATGAGCAGTTCTTC.